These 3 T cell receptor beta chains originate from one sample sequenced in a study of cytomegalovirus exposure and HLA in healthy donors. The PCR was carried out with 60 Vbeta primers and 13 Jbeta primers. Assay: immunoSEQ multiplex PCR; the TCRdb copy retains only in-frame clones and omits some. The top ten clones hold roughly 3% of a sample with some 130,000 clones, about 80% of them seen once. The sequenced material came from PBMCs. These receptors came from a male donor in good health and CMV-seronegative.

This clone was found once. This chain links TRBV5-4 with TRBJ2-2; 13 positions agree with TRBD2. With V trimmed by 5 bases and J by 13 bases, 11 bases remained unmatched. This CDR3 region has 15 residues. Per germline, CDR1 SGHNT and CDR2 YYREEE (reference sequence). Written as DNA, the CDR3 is TGTGCCAGCAGTTCCGGGACTAGCGGGACCTCGGGGCTGTTTTTT. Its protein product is CASSSGTSGTSGLFF.

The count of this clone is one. CDR3 bases: TGCAGCGTTTCTACAGGGGTTAATCAGCCCCAGCATTTT. Encoded protein: CSVSTGVNQPQHF. The chain is built from TRBV29-1 and TRBJ1-5, with 7 bases aligning to TRBD1. V was clipped by 5 bases and J by 4 bases; unmatched bases: 5. The CDR3 loop spans 13 amino acids. The germline gives CDR1 SQVTM, CDR2 ANQGSEA.

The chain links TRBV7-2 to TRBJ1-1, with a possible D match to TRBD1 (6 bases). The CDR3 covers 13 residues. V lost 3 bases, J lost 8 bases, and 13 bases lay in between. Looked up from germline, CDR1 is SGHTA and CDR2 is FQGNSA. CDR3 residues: CASSFRGTTEAFF. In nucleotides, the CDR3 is TGTGCCAGCAGCTTTAGGGGGACGACCGAAGCTTTCTTT.